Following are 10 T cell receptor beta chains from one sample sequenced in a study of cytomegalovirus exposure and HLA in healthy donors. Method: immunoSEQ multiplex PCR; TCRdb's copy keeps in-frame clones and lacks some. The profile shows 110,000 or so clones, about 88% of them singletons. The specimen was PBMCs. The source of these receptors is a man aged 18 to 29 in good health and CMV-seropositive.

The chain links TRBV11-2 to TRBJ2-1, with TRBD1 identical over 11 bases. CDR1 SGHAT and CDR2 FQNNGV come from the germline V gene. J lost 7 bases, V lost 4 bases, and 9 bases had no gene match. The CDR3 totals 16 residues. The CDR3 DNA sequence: TGTGCCAGCAGCTGGGGAAGGACAGGGGGCAGGAATGAGCAGTTCTTC. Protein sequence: CASSWGRTGGRNEQFF. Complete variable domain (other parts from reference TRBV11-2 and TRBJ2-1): EAGVAQSPRYKIIEKRQSVAFWCNPISGHATLYWYQQILGQGPKLLIQFQNNGVVDDSQLPKDRFSAERLKGVDSTLKIQPAKLEDSAVYLCASSWGRTGGRNEQFFGPGTRLTVL.

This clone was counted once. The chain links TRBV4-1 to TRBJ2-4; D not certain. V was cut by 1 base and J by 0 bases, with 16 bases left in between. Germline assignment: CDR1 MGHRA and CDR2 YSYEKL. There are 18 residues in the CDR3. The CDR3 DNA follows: TGCGCCAGCAGCCAAGCCCCCTGGCACCCTGTAGCCAAAAACATTCAGTACTTC. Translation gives CASSQAPWHPVAKNIQYF.

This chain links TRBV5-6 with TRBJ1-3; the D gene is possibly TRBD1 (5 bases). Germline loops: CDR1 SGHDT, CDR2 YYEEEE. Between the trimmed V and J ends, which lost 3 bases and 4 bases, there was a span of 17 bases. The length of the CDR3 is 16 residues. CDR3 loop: CASSSGLTSLGNTIYF. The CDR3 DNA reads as TGTGCCAGCAGCTCGGGACTAACCTCCCTGGGAAACACCATATATTTT.

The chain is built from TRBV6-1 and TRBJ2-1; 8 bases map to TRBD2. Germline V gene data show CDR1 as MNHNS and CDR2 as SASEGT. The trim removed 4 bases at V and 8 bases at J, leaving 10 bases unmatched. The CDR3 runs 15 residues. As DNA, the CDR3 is TGTGCCAGCAGTGTTAGAGCGGGGGACGGGGATGAGCAGTTCTTC. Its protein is CASSVRAGDGDEQFF.

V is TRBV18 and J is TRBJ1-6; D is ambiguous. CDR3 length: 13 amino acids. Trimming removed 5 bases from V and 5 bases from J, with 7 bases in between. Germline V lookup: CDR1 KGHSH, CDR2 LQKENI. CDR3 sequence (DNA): TGTGCCAGCTCAGTACTGGATAATTCACCCCTCCACTTT. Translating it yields CASSVLDNSPLHF.

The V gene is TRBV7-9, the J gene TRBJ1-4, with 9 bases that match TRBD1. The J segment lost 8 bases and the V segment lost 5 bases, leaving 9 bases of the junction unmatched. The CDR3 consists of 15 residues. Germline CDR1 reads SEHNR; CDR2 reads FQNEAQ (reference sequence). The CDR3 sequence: CASSKGQGTSEKLFF. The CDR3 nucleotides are TGTGCCAGCAGCAAGGGACAGGGAACCTCGGAAAAACTGTTTTTT.

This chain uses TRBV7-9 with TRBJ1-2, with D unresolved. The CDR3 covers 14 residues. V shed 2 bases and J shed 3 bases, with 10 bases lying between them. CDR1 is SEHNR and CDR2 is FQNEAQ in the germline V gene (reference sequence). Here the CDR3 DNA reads TGTGCCAGCAGCTTAATCGCGGATTACTATGGCTACACCTTC. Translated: CASSLIADYYGYTF.

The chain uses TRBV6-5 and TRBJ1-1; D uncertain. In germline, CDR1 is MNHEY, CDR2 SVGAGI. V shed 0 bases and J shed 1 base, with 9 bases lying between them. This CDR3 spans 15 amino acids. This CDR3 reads CASSYSRQTNTEAFF. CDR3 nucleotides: TGTGCCAGCAGTTACTCGAGGCAGACGAACACTGAAGCTTTCTTT.

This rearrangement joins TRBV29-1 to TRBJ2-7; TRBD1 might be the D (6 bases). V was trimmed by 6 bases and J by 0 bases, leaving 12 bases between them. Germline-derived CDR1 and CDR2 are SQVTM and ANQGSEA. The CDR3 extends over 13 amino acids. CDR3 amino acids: CSVTSDSSYEQYF. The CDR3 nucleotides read TGCAGCGTAACATCGGACAGCTCCTACGAGCAGTACTTC.

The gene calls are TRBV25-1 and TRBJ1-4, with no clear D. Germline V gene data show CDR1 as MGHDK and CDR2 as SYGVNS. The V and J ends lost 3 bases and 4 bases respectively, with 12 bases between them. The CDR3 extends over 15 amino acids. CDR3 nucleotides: TGTGCCAGCAGTGACCCGACAACAAATAATGAAAAACTGTTTTTT. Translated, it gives CASSDPTTNNEKLFF.